This T cell receptor (beta chain) was retrieved from a study of beta chain features in type 1 diabetes. V lost 7 bases and J lost 1, with 5 bases in between. CDR3 size: 12 residues. CDR1 is SQVTM, CDR2 ANQGSEA, per germline. The authors reverse transcribed all of the isolated RNA, so sequencing captured expressed TCRB transcripts. Clones were sequenced by immunoSEQ multiplex PCR, and TCRdb holds only the in-frame ones, with some missing. The sample has hundreds of thousands of clones; roughly 16% are singletons. As regards this clone: Distinct nucleotide sequences in the sample also encode this CDR3.

Sequencing used naive CD4+ T cells from blood. This receptor was identified in a man aged 18-30 years in good health. This chain links TRBV29-1 with TRBJ2-6, with D uncertain. CDR3 nucleotide sequence: TGCAGCGCGGATTCTGGGGCCAACGTCCTGACTTTC. Translating gives CSADSGANVLTF.